Sequencing of this T cell receptor (beta chain) was carried out in a study of blood T cells in healthy people across ages. Study background: Using template switching, researchers captured about one barcoded beta molecule for each two T cells.

The germline CDR1 and CDR2 sequences are SQVTM and ANQGSEA. The germline V and J ends were trimmed by 5 bases and 6 bases, with 9 bases remaining between them. This CDR3 region has 11 residues. Primed by a sample-barcoded 5' primer and a J-beta primer mix, a second PCR proceeded for roughly 6 to 12 cycles. TCRdb called the 5' RACE reads again in MiXCR, with one record for every CDR3 protein. The sample has 500,000 to 550,000 distinct CDR3 sequences; about 24% are singletons. Those donating, healthy Caucasian individuals from Russia, were aged 6 to 90. The data were also submitted as part of a second study, on T cells of mothers and their children. That source adds: Researchers found no T cell clones that were persistent and microchimeric.

This receptor was taken from a boy between 10 and 17 years old in good health. The chain couples TRBV29-1 to TRBJ2-3; perhaps TRBD2 as D (7 bases). Sequenced input: blood. The CDR3 nucleotides read TGCAGCGTTAGGGGGGGGGATACGCAGTATTTT. Protein: CSVRGGDTQYF.